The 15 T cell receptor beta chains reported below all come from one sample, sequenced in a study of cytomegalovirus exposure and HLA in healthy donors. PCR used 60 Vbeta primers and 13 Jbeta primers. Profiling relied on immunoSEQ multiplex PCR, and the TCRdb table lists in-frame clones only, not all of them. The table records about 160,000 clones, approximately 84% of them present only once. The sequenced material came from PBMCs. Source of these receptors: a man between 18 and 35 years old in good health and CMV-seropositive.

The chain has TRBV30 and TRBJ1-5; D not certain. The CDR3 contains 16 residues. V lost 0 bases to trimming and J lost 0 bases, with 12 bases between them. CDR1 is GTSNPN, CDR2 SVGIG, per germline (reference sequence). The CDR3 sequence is CAWSVSPGLSNQPQHF. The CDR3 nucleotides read TGTGCCTGGAGTGTATCTCCAGGACTTAGCAATCAGCCCCAGCATTTT.

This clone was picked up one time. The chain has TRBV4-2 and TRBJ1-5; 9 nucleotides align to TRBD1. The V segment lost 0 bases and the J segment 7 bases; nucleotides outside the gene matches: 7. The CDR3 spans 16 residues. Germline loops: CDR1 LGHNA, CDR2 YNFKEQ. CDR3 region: CASSQEDRGRGQPQHF. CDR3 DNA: TGTGCCAGCAGCCAAGAGGACAGGGGAAGGGGGCAGCCCCAGCATTTT.

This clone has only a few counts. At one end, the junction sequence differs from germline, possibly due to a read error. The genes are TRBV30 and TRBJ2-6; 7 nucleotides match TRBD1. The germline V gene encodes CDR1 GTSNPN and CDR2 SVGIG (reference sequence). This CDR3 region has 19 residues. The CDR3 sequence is CAWSGDSSLALSGANGLTF. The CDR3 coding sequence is TGTGCCTGGAGTGGGGACAGCAGCCTCGCATTGTCTGGGGCCAACGGCCTGACTTTC.

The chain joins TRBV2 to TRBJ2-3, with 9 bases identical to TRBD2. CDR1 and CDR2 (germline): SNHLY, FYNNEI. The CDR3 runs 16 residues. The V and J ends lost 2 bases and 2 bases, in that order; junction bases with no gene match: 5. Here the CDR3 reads CASSEQGGGATDTQYF. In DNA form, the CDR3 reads TGTGCCAGCAGTGAACAAGGCGGGGGGGCCACAGATACGCAGTATTTT.

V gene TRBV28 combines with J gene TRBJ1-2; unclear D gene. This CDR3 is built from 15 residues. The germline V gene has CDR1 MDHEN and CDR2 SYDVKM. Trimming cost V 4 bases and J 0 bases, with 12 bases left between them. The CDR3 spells CASSYDDISNYGYTF. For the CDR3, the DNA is TGTGCCAGCAGTTACGACGACATCTCTAACTATGGCTACACCTTC.

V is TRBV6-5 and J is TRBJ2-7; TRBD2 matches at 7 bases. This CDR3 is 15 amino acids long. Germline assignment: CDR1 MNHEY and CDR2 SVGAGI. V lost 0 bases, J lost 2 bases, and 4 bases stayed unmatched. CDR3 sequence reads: CASSYSGGGPYEQYF. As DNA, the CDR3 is TGTGCCAGCAGTTACTCGGGCGGGGGACCCTACGAGCAGTACTTC.

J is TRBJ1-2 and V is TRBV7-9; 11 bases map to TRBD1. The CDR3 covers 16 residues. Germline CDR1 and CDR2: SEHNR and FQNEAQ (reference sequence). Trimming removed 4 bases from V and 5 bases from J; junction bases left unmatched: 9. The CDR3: CASSSPRTGGWYGYTF. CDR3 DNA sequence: TGTGCCAGCAGCTCCCCGCGGACAGGGGGCTGGTATGGCTACACCTTC. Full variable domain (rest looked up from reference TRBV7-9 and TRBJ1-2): DTGVSQNPRHKITKRGQNVTFRCDPISEHNRLYWYRQTLGQGPEFLTYFQNEAQLEKSRLLSDRFSAERPKGSFSTLEIQRTEQGDSAMYLCASSSPRTGGWYGYTFGSGTRLTVV.

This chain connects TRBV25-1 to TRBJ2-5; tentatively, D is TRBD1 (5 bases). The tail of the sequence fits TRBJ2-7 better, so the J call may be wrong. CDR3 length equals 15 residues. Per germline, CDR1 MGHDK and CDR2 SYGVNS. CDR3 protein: CASSKDNALPYEQYF. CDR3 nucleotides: TGTGCCAGCAGTAAGGACAACGCCCTACCCTACGAGCAGTACTTC.

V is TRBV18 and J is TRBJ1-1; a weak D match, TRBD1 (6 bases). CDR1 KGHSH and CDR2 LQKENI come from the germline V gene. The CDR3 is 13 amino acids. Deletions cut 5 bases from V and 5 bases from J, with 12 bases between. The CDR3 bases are TGTGCCAGCTCATGGACAGAGCGAACTGAAGCTTTCTTT. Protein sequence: CASSWTERTEAFF.

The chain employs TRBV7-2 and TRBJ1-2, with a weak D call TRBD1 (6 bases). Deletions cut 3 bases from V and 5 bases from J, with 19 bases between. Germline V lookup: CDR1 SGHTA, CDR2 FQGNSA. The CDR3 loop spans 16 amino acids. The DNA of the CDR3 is TGTGCCAGCAGCTTGGGGGCCCGGGACATACGTTATGGCTACACCTTC. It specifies CASSLGARDIRYGYTF. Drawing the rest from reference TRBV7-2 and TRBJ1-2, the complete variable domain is GAGVSQSPSNKVTEKGKDVELRCDPISGHTALYWYRQSLGQGLEFLIYFQGNSAPDKSGLPSDRFSAERTGGSVSTLTIQRTQQEDSAVYLCASSLGARDIRYGYTFGSGTRLTVV.

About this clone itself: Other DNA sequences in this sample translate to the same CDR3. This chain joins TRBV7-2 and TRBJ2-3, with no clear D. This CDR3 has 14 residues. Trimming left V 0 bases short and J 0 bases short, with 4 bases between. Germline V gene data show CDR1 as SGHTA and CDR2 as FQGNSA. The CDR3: CASSLALSTDTQYF. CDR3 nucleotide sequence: TGTGCCAGCAGCTTAGCACTGAGCACAGATACGCAGTATTTT.

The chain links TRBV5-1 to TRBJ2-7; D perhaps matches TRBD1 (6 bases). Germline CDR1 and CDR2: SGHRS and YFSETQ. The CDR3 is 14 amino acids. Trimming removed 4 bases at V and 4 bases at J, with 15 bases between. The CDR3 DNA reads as TGCGCCAGCAGCCCCGACAGGAGCATGTACGAGCAGTACTTC. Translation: CASSPDRSMYEQYF.

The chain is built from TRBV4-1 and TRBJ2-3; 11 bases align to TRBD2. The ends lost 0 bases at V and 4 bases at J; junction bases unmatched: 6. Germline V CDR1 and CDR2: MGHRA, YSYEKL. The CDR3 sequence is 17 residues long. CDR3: CASSQDRASGGSDTQYF. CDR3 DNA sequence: TGCGCCAGCAGCCAAGATCGAGCTAGCGGGGGGTCAGATACGCAGTATTTT.

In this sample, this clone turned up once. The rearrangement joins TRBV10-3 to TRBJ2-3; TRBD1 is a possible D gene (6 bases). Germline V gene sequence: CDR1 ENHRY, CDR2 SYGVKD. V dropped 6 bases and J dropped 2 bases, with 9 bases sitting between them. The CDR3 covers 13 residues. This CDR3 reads CAIRDSTTDTQYF. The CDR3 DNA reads TGTGCCATCAGGGACAGCACCACAGATACGCAGTATTTT.

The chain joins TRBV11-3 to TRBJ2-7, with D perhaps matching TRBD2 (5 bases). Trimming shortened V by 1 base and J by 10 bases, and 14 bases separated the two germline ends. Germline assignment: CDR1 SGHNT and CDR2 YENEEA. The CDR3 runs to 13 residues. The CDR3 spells CASSLGRVEGQYF. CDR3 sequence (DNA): TGTGCCAGCAGCTTAGGTAGGGTCGAGGGTCAGTACTTC.